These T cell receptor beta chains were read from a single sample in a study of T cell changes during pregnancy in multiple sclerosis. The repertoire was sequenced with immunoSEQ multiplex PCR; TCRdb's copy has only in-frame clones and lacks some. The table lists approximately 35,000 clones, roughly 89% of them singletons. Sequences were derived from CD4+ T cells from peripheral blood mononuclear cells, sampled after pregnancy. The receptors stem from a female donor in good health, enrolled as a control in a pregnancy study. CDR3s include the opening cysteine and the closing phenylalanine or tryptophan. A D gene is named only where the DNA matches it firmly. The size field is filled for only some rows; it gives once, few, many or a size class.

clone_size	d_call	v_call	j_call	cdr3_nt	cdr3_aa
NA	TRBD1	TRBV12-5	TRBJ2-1	TGTGCTAGTGGTTTGGCGGGGGTTGGGACAGGGCCATACAATGAGCAGTTCTTC	CASGLAGVGTGPYNEQFF
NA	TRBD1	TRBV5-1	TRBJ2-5	TGCGCCAGCAGCTTGGCCAGGCAGGGGGTAGATGAGCAGTACTTC	CASSLARQGVDEQYF
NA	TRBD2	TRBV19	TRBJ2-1	TGTGCCAGTAGAACACTAGGACTAGCGGGCAATGAGCAGTTCTTC	CASRTLGLAGNEQFF
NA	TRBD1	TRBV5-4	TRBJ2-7	TGTGCCAGCAGCTTGGGAACCAGGACAGGGGGAATATACGAGCAGTACTTC	CASSLGTRTGGIYEQYF
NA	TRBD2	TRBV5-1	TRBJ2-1	TGCGCCAGTCAAGCGGGGGGGACCTACAATAAGCAGTTCTTC	CASQAGGTYNKQFF
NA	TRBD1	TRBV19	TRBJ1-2	TGTGCCAGTAGTAGGGGACAGGGTCAGAGAGCTCATGGCTACACCTTC	CASSRGQGQRAHGYTF
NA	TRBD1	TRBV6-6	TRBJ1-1	TGTGCCAGCAGTGACAGACAGGGGGCAAACACTGAAGCTTTCTTT	CASSDRQGANTEAFF
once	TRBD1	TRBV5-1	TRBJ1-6	TGCGCCAGCAGCCGAGGACAGGGGGTAGAAGAATTCAATTCACCCCTCCACTTT	CASSRGQGVEEFNSPLHF
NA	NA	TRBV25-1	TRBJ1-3	TGTGCCAGCAGTGAGTCCCCCGGAGCTGGAAACACCATATATTTT	CASSESPGAGNTIYF
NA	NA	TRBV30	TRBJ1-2	TGTGCCTGGACCACTACAGGGTATCGCGGCTATGGCTACACCTTC	CAWTTTGYRGYGYTF
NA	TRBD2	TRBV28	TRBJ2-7	TGTGCCAGCAGTTCCCATGCCCTCCTACTAGCGGGAGAAGACGAGCAGTACTTC	CASSSHALLLAGEDEQYF
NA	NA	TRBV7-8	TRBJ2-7	TGTGCCAGCAGCATTACAATGGGACTGGTTTACGAGCAGTACTTC	CASSITMGLVYEQYF
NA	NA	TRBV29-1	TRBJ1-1	TGCAGCGTTGAGAGTGGCGGATACATGAACACTGAAGCTTTCTTT	CSVESGGYMNTEAFF
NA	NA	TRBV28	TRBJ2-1	TGTGCCAGCAGTACCGGGACCTACAATGAGCAGTTCTTC	CASSTGTYNEQFF
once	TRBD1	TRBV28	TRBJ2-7	TGTGCCAGCAGCCTGGGACAGCCCCCCTACGAGCAGTACTTC	CASSLGQPPYEQYF
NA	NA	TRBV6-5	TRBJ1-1	TGTGCCAGCAGGCCCAGGGAAACAGCGAACACTGAAGCTTTCTTT	CASRPRETANTEAFF
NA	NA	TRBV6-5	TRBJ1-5	TGTGCCAGCAGTTCCCGGGGAAGCAATCAGCCCCAGCATTTT	CASSSRGSNQPQHF
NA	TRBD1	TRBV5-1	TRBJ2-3	TGCGCCAGCAGCCTCGGACAGGGGGGCTTCACAGATACGCAGTATTTT	CASSLGQGGFTDTQYF
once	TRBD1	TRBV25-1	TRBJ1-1	TGTGCCAGCAGTGAACTGGACAGGGATTATGCTGAAGCTTTCTTT	CASSELDRDYAEAFF
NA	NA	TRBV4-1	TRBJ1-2	TGCGCCAGCAGCCAAGGAAGAGTTAACTATGGCTACACCTTC	CASSQGRVNYGYTF
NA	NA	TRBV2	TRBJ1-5	TGTGCCAGCAGTGAAGTCGGGGCGGGGATACTCAATCAGCCCCAGCATTTT	CASSEVGAGILNQPQHF
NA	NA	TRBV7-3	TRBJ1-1	TGTGCCAGCAGCTTGCAAGGGGCGAACACTGAAGCTTTCTTT	CASSLQGANTEAFF
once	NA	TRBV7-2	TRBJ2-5	TGTGCCAGCAGCTTAGACGTTTCGGGCCAGTACTTC	CASSLDVSGQYF
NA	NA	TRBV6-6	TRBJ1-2	TGTGCCAGCAGTTACTCGAAGGCAGGGGATTATGGCTACACCTTC	CASSYSKAGDYGYTF
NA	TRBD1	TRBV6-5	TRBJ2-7	TGTGCCAGCAGACCCACAGGGGGCTACGAGCAGTACTTC	CASRPTGGYEQYF
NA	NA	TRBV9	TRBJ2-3	TGTGCCAGCAGCGTAGGGCCGGAGTTAGATACGCAGTATTTT	CASSVGPELDTQYF
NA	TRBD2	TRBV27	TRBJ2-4	TGTGCCAGCGCCCCGCGGCGGGGGGAGGCCAAAAACATTCAGTACTTC	CASAPRRGEAKNIQYF
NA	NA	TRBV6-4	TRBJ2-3	TGTGCCAGCAGTGAAGAGGGGGGGTCAGCAGATACGCAGTATTTT	CASSEEGGSADTQYF
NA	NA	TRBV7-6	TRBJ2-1	TGTGCCAGCAGCTTTACGGAGAGCAATGAGCAGTTCTTC	CASSFTESNEQFF
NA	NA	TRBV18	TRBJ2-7	TGTGCCAGCTCACCACGATCGACAGGACACGAAGATTTCTACGAGCAGTACTTC	CASSPRSTGHEDFYEQYF
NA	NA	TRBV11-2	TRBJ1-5	TGTGCCAGCAGCTTAGGGGAGGGAAACCCCCAGCATTTT	CASSLGEGNPQHF
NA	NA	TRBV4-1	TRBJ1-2	TGCGCCAGCAGCCCTACGTCATTACAGAACAGGTCCTCCTATGGCTACACCTTC	CASSPTSLQNRSSYGYTF
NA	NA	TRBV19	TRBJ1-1	TGTGCCAGTATGTCACAGGGCGGGGGCACTGAAGCTTTCTTT	CASMSQGGGTEAFF
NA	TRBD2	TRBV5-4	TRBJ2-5	TGTGCCAGCAGCTTGGGACTAGCGGGCTCCCAAGAGACCCAGTACTTC	CASSLGLAGSQETQYF
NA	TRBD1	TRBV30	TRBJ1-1	TGTGCCTGGAGGGACAGGGAGGTGGCTTTCTTT	CAWRDREVAFF
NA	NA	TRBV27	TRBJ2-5	TGTGCCAGCAGTTTGAACCAGTACCAAGAGACCCAGTACTTC	CASSLNQYQETQYF
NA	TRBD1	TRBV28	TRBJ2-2	TGTGCCAGCAGTTACAGGGGGCTAATGAACACCGGGGAGCTGTTTTTT	CASSYRGLMNTGELFF
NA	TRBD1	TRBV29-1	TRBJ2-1	TGCAGCGTCGAGACAGGGGGCGCGGGCAATGAGCAGTTCTTC	CSVETGGAGNEQFF
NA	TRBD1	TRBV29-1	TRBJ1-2	TGCAGCGTTTTTCCACAGGGGTCGGGAGGCTACACCTTC	CSVFPQGSGGYTF
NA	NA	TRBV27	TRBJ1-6	TGTGCCAGCAGTTTCGGGGGACTGACTTATAATTCACCCCTCCACTTT	CASSFGGLTYNSPLHF
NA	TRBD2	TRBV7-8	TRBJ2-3	TGTGCCAGCAGGTTAGGCAGACTAGCGGGCACAGATACGCAGTATTTT	CASRLGRLAGTDTQYF
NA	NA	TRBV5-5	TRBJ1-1	TGTGCCAGCAGCTTGGAAGGACTTCCCTACACGGGAACTGAAGCTTTCTTT	CASSLEGLPYTGTEAFF
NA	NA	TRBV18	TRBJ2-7	TGTGCCAGCTCACCCGTAACGACTAGTGTATCCCTTGCGTACGAGCAGTACTTC	CASSPVTTSVSLAYEQYF
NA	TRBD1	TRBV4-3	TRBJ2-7	TGCGCCAGCAGCGTGACAGGGAACGGAGTCCACGAGCAGTACTTC	CASSVTGNGVHEQYF
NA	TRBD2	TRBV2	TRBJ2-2	TGTGCCAGCGGGCGGACTAGCGGGGAGAACACCGGGGAGCTGTTTTTT	CASGRTSGENTGELFF
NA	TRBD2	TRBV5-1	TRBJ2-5	TGCGCCAGCAGCTTGAACGGCTTAGCGGGAGGGAATACACAAGAGACCCAGTACTTC	CASSLNGLAGGNTQETQYF
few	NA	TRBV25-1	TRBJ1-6	TGTGCCAGCACGGACAGCCTCAAGGGATCACCCCTCCACTTT	CASTDSLKGSPLHF
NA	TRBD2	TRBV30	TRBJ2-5	TGTGCCGGGGCTAGCGGGTCGGAGACCCAGTACTTC	CAGASGSETQYF
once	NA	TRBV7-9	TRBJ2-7	TGTGCCAGCAGCGAATCCGGACTCCGTTCCTACGAGCAGTACTTC	CASSESGLRSYEQYF
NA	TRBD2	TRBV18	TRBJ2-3	TGTGCCAGCTCTCCCGGACTAGCGGGGGCCCCTTGGGATACGCAGTATTTT	CASSPGLAGAPWDTQYF
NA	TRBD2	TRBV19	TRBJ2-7	TGTGCCAGTAGGACACCCCGGGGGGTAGCGGGGCCCTACGAGCAGTACTTC	CASRTPRGVAGPYEQYF
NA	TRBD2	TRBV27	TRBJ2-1	TGTGCCAGCAGTCCCTCAGCGGGAGACCTCTACAATGAGCAGTTCTTC	CASSPSAGDLYNEQFF
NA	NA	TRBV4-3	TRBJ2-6	TGCGCCAGCAGCCAAGATGAGGCCCGCAGAGCTGGGGCCAACGTCCTGACTTTC	CASSQDEARRAGANVLTF
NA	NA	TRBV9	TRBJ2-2	TGTGCCAGCAGCGTAGTGGCAACAGGGAGCACCGGGGAGCTGTTTTTT	CASSVVATGSTGELFF
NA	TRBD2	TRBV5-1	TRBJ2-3	TGCGCCAGCAGCTTGAGTGTTAGCGGGATCACAGATACGCAGTATTTT	CASSLSVSGITDTQYF
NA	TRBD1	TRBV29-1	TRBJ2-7	TGCAGCGCCTCCCGCACAGGGGGCGGAGAGCAGTACTTC	CSASRTGGGEQYF
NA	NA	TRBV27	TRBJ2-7	TGTGCCAGCAGTTCAGCAGGGTGGACCTACGAGCAGTACTTC	CASSSAGWTYEQYF